The 10 T cell receptor beta chains given below trace back to one sample, sequenced in a study of cytomegalovirus exposure and HLA in healthy donors. 60 Vbeta and 13 Jbeta primers were used in PCR. TCRdb's copy holds only in-frame clones and misses some; the assay was immunoSEQ multiplex PCR. The sample comprises tens of thousands of clones, around 90% of which are singletons, and about 8% rests with the top ten. The sample comprised PBMCs. The receptors were sampled from a woman aged 40-49 years in good health and CMV-seropositive.

This chain links TRBV28 with TRBJ2-7; 7 bases are a match to TRBD2. CDR3 length equals 12 residues. Germline V gene data show CDR1 as MDHEN and CDR2 as SYDVKM. With 7 bases clipped from V and 6 bases from J, the junction kept 6 bases outside the gene matches. CDR3 residues: CASNRGRAEQYF. CDR3 DNA: TGTGCCAGCAACCGAGGGAGGGCCGAGCAGTACTTC.

V is TRBV2 and J is TRBJ2-2; tentative D call: TRBD1 (6 bases). Trimming stripped 7 bases from V and 7 bases from J, with 19 bases between. The CDR3 runs to 15 residues. Germline V gene lookup returns CDR1 SNHLY and CDR2 FYNNEI. This CDR3 is CASNPGHSVGGELFF. The DNA for the CDR3 is TGTGCCAGCAATCCGGGACATAGTGTTGGCGGGGAGCTGTTTTTT.

V and J are TRBV27 and TRBJ1-2; 8 bases map to TRBD1. V dropped 2 bases and J dropped 7; count of bases not matched to a gene: 6. Germline V lookup: CDR1 MNHEY, CDR2 SMNVEV (reference sequence). The CDR3 sequence is 14 residues long. The CDR3, as DNA: TGTGCCAGCAGTTTACTGCAGGGGGCCGGTGGCTACACCTTC. Translation: CASSLLQGAGGYTF.

This clone was recorded once. This chain links TRBV7-9 with TRBJ1-2, with D perhaps matching TRBD1 (6 bases). Trimming pared 5 bases from V and 7 bases from J, leaving 8 bases between. The CDR3 covers 11 residues. From germline, CDR1 is SEHNR and CDR2 FQNEAQ (reference sequence). The CDR3: CASSLRGGYTF. The CDR3 DNA follows: TGTGCCAGCAGCCTCAGGGGTGGCTACACCTTC.

V and J are TRBV18 and TRBJ1-5, with 8 nucleotides matching TRBD1. In germline, CDR1 is KGHSH, CDR2 LQKENI. The CDR3 covers 15 residues. After removal of 5 bases from V and 1 base from J, the junction contained 4 bases not matched to a gene. This CDR3 is CASSAQGASNQPQHF. CDR3 DNA: TGTGCCAGCTCAGCCCAGGGGGCGAGCAATCAGCCCCAGCATTTT.

V is TRBV5-1 and J is TRBJ2-5; tentative D call: TRBD1 (5 bases). The V end lost 0 bases, the J end lost 0 bases, and 9 bases lay between the germline ends. The V gene's germline CDR1 is SGHRS and CDR2 YFSETQ. There are 15 residues in the CDR3. The CDR3 protein is CASSLGGLNQETQYF. The CDR3 bases are TGCGCCAGCAGCTTGGGGGGCCTTAACCAAGAGACCCAGTACTTC.

The chain employs TRBV19 and TRBJ2-7; weak D call: TRBD1 (6 bases). The germline V gene has CDR1 LNHDA and CDR2 SQIVND (reference sequence). This CDR3 has 16 residues. V gave up 5 bases and J gave up 6 bases, with 23 bases separating them. CDR3 in amino acids: CASSGPPNRANGEQYF. The CDR3 nucleotides are TGTGCCAGTAGTGGCCCTCCCAACAGGGCAAACGGCGAGCAGTACTTC.

The V gene is TRBV7-9, the J gene TRBJ2-7; D unclear. The CDR3 spans 18 residues. Germline V gene lookup returns CDR1 SEHNR and CDR2 FQNEAQ (reference sequence). The V gene lost 5 bases and the J gene lost 3 bases, with 26 bases spanning the gap. The CDR3, as DNA: TGTGCCAGCAGCCCAGATGGCGTGGCGGCACGAAGTATCTACGAGCAGTACTTC. Translation gives CASSPDGVAARSIYEQYF.

The chain joins TRBV4-2 to TRBJ2-7; 12 nucleotides match TRBD1. In germline, CDR1 is LGHNA, CDR2 YNFKEQ. J gave up 1 base and V 4 bases, and 5 bases lay outside the gene matches. The CDR3 is made up of 16 amino acids. In DNA, the CDR3 is TGTGCCAGCAGCCCGGGGACAGGGGGCCGTTCCTACGAGCAGTACTTC. It specifies CASSPGTGGRSYEQYF.

J is TRBJ1-2 and V is TRBV7-2; TRBD1 agrees at 11 bases. The germline V gene has CDR1 SGHTA and CDR2 FQGNSA. The CDR3 extends over 15 amino acids. Unmatched junction bases numbered 9, after V lost 5 bases and J lost 7 bases. The CDR3 loop is CASSTPGQGVRGYTF. The CDR3 DNA is TGTGCCAGCAGCACTCCGGGACAGGGGGTTCGTGGCTACACCTTC.